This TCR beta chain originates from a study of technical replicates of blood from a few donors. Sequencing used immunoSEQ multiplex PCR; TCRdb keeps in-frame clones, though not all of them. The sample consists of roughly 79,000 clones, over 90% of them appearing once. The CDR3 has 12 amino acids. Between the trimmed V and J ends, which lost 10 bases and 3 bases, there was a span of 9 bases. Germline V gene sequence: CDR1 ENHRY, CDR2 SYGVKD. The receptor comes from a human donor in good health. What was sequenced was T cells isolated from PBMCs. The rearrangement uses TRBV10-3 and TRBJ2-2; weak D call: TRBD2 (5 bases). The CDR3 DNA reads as TGTGCCACCGGGGTTGACACCGGGGAGCTGTTTTTT. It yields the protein CATGVDTGELFF.